The 9 T cell receptor beta chains reported below all come from one sample, sequenced in a study of T-cell reconstitution after alpha-beta-depleted transplantation in children. Preparation of the TCRbeta library involved a method that used unique molecular identifiers. MiXCR, run by TCRdb on the PCR reads, gives a single entry per CDR3 protein. The sample lists 540,000 or so distinct CDR3 sequences, around 23% occurring once. Sample: PBMCs, mostly from graft donor cells, taken 360 days after TCRalphabeta/CD19-depleted stem cell transplant. These receptors came from a boy in the first two years of life who had a stem cell transplant for acute myeloid leukemia, so the T cells may come from the graft donor.

This clonotype was seen a handful of times. V is TRBV4-1 and J is TRBJ2-7; 11 bases are shared with TRBD1. Germline V gene lookup returns CDR1 MGHRA and CDR2 YSYEKL. The CDR3 is 13 residues long. After removal of 4 bases from V and 7 bases from J, the junction contained 3 bases not matched to a gene. CDR3 sequence: CASSRTGGVEQYV. In DNA, the CDR3 is TGCGCCAGCAGCCGGACAGGGGGCGTTGAGCAGTACGTC.

J is TRBJ2-2 and V is TRBV11-3, with TRBD2 matching 10 bases. Per the germline V gene, CDR1 is SGHNT and CDR2 is YENEEA. V trimming: 5 bases; J trimming: 0 bases; junction bases outside the gene matches: 3. There are 16 residues in the CDR3. The CDR3 spells CASSPSGGANTGELFF. As DNA, the CDR3 is TGTGCCAGCAGCCCAAGCGGGGGGGCGAACACCGGGGAGCTGTTTTTT.

The rearrangement uses TRBV28 and TRBJ1-1, with 10 bases lining up with TRBD1. V trimming: 5 bases; J trimming: 4 bases; junction bases outside the gene matches: 7. Germline lookup yields CDR1 MDHEN and CDR2 SYDVKM. The CDR3 covers 15 residues. The DNA of the CDR3 is TGTGCCAGCAGTGCGAGGGACAGGGGAATCACTGAAGCTTTCTTT. It yields the protein CASSARDRGITEAFF.

Only a few counts were recorded for this clonotype. This sequence joins TRBV10-3 and TRBJ1-1; maybe TRBD1 (5 bases). Trimming took off 8 bases at V and 3 bases at J, with 10 bases between the two ends. The germline CDR1 and CDR2 sequences are ENHRY and SYGVKD. This CDR3 has 12 amino acids. Here the CDR3 DNA reads TGTGCCATCCAGGGCAGGGACACTGAAGCTTTCTTT. Protein: CAIQGRDTEAFF.

A few counts support this clonotype. This chain connects TRBV4-3 to TRBJ2-3; D is perhaps TRBD1 or TRBD2 (5 bases each). Trimming shortened V by 3 bases and J by 2 bases, and 21 bases separated the two germline ends. Germline CDR1 is LGHNA and CDR2 is YSLEER. The CDR3 contains 18 residues. The CDR3 region has the DNA TGCGCCAGCAGCCAGGCAGGGCGTAGCGAACCAGCCACAGATACGCAGTATTTT. Its translation is CASSQAGRSEPATDTQYF.

Notes on this clonotype: One end of the junction varies from germline; a read error may be responsible. The rearrangement joins TRBV5-6 to TRBJ2-1; TRBD2 matches 8 bases. The CDR3 sequence is 11 residues long. Per the germline V gene, CDR1 is SGHDT and CDR2 is YYEEEE. The CDR3 protein is CASSPGGPELF. The DNA of the CDR3 is TGTGCCAGCAGCCCGGGGGGGCCTGAGCTCTTC.

The chain couples TRBV9 to TRBJ1-1; D is possibly TRBD1 (6 bases). This CDR3 comprises 14 residues. Trimming pared 3 bases from V and 0 bases from J, leaving 9 bases between. Germline lookup yields CDR1 SGDLS and CDR2 YYNGEE. The chain's CDR3 is CASSAGHLNTEAFF. In DNA, the CDR3 is TGTGCCAGCAGCGCGGGACACCTGAACACTGAAGCTTTCTTT.

This clonotype has only a few counts. The chain combines TRBV12-3 or TRBV12-4 with TRBJ1-1; TRBD1 agrees at 7 bases. The V segment lost 7 bases and the J segment 4 bases; nucleotides outside the gene matches: 6. The CDR3 totals 13 residues. DNA for the CDR3: TGTGCCAGCACAAGACAGGGAGGCACTGAAGCTTTCTTT. This codes for CASTRQGGTEAFF.

Only a few counts were recorded for this clonotype. J is TRBJ1-5 and V is TRBV21-1; no check of the table's D call, TRBD1, against the DNA was made. TRBV21-1 is classified as a pseudogene. CDR3 size: 16 residues. CDR3 region: CASSIDRGLGNQPQHF. Written as DNA, the CDR3 is TGTGCCAGCAGCATCGACAGGGGGTTAGGCAATCAGCCCCAGCATTTT.